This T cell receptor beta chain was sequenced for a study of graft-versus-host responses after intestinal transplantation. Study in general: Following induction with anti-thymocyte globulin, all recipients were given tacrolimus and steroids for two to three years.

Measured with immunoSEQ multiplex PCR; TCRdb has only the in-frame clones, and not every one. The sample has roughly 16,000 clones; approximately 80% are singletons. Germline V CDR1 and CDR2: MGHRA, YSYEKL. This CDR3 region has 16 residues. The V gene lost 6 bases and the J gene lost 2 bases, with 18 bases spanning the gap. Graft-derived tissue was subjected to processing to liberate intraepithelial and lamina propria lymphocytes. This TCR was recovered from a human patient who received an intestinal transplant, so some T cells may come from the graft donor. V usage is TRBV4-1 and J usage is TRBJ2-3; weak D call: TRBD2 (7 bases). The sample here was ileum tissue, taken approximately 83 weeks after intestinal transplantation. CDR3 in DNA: TGCGCCAGCAGAAAGGGGGGGAGAGGCTACACAGATACGCAGTATTTT. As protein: CASRKGGRGYTDTQYF.